This TCR beta chain is from a study of T cell repertoires in cytomegalovirus infection. Study-wide background: Indicated by public TCR beta signatures were CMV infection and matching HLA type.

MiXCR, applied by TCRdb to the reads, yields one record per CDR3 protein. The sample yields more than 250,000 distinct CDR3 sequences, roughly 13% seen once. Germline CDR1 LNHDA, CDR2 SQIVND (reference sequence). The CDR3 extends over 14 amino acids. Trimming took 5 bases from V and 1 from J, leaving 11 bases between them. As concerns this clonotype: Antigen: not known.

General observations from the study: What dominated the ex vivo response were HLA-C-restricted CMV-specific TCR beta clonotypes.

V usage is TRBV19 and J usage is TRBJ1-1; TRBD1 might be the D (6 bases). This receptor was taken from a human donor in good health (CMV status not recorded). Some clones in this sample may be carry-over from other donors' samples. The sample was PBMCs. Written as DNA, the CDR3 is TGTGCCAGTAGTGTCACAGGGCAGAACACTGAAGCTTTCTTT. Amino acids: CASSVTGQNTEAFF.